A selection of T cell receptor beta chains follows, all from one sample in a study of cytomegalovirus exposure and HLA in healthy donors. Profiling relied on immunoSEQ multiplex PCR, and the TCRdb table lists in-frame clones only, not all of them. The repertoire holds over 150,000 clones, with 85% as singletons. The material sequenced was PBMCs. All receptors come from a boy aged 2 to 9 in good health and CMV-seronegative. Both conserved end residues are part of each CDR3. D genes are given only for firm matches. Clone sizes are given selectively: once, few, many, or a class where the clone is expanded.

clone size	D gene	V gene	J gene	CDR3 DNA	CDR3 protein
NA	NA	TRBV10-1	TRBJ2-5	TGCGCCAGCAGTAAGGAGGGCCGGGAGACCCAGTACTTC	CASSKEGRETQYF
NA	TRBD1	TRBV7-9	TRBJ1-4	TGTGCCAGCAGCGCCGGGACAGGGCGGTTTGAAAAACTGTTTTTT	CASSAGTGRFEKLFF
once	NA	TRBV2	TRBJ1-1	TGTGCCAGCAGTGAAGGGAGCGGGACTGAAGCTTTCTTT	CASSEGSGTEAFF
NA	TRBD1	TRBV18	TRBJ1-1	TGTGCCAGCTCAGCTGGGACAGTAATGAACACTGAAGCTTTCTTT	CASSAGTVMNTEAFF
NA	NA	TRBV7-9	TRBJ2-3	TGTGCCAGCAGCACGACAGGTTCTCCCCAAGATACGCAGTATTTT	CASSTTGSPQDTQYF
NA	NA	TRBV11-2	TRBJ2-5	TGTGCCAGCAGGCCTGGACAGCAAGAGACCCAGTACTTC	CASRPGQQETQYF
few	NA	TRBV10-2	TRBJ1-1	TGCGCCAGCATAGACAGGAGAACTGAAGCTTTCTTT	CASIDRRTEAFF
NA	TRBD2	TRBV5-6	TRBJ2-3	TGTGCCAGCAGCTCTGCTGAGCTTTTAGCGGGGGGGAGCACAGATACGCAGTATTTT	CASSSAELLAGGSTDTQYF
NA	TRBD1	TRBV6-1	TRBJ1-2	TGTGCCAGCAGTGAAGCAATCCAGGGGGGTGGCTACACCTTC	CASSEAIQGGGYTF
NA	NA	TRBV9	TRBJ2-5	TGTGCCAGCAGCGTGGCGGAGTTAGAAGCGGAGACCCAGTACTTC	CASSVAELEAETQYF
NA	TRBD1	TRBV12-5	TRBJ1-3	TGTGCTAGTGGTTTGAGTACAGGGGGTGTATCTGGAAACACCATATATTTT	CASGLSTGGVSGNTIYF
NA	TRBD1	TRBV7-8	TRBJ2-1	TGTGCCAGCAGCTTATCTGTGACAGGGAGATACAATGAGCAGTTCTTC	CASSLSVTGRYNEQFF
once	NA	TRBV5-5	TRBJ2-5	TGTGCCAGCAGCTTTAAGGGCGGGGTGGGAGAGACCCAGTACTTC	CASSFKGGVGETQYF
NA	TRBD1	TRBV5-5	TRBJ2-7	TGTGCCAGCAGCTCCCCCGGGACAGGGAAATACGAGCAGTACTTC	CASSSPGTGKYEQYF
few	TRBD1	TRBV19	TRBJ2-5	TGTGCCAGTAGTATAGGGGGACAGGGGTTAGGGACCCAGTACTTC	CASSIGGQGLGTQYF
NA	TRBD2	TRBV6-4	TRBJ2-3	TGTGCCAGCAGTGACTCGGGGGGAGGGCCAGATACGCAGTATTTT	CASSDSGGGPDTQYF
NA	TRBD2	TRBV4-1	TRBJ2-4	TGCGCCAGCAGCCAAGGACTAGCGGGGGGAGGAGCCAAAAACATTCAGTACTTC	CASSQGLAGGGAKNIQYF
NA	TRBD1	TRBV10-3	TRBJ1-2	TGTGCCATCGGACAGGTGGTGGACTATGGCTACACCTTC	CAIGQVVDYGYTF
NA	TRBD2	TRBV7-2	TRBJ2-5	TGTGCCAGCAGCTCACGAGAGAGGCGGGGGAGAGAGACCCAGTACTTC	CASSSRERRGRETQYF
NA	TRBD1	TRBV5-1	TRBJ1-6	TGCGCCAGCAGCTTGGTAGGACAGGGGAACTATAATTCACCCCTCCACTTT	CASSLVGQGNYNSPLHF
NA	NA	TRBV25-1	TRBJ2-5	TGTGCCAGCAGGGCGGGAGAGACCCAGTACTTC	CASRAGETQYF
few	TRBD2	TRBV6-4	TRBJ2-7	TGTGCCAGCAGTGAAACTAGCGGGGCCTACGAGCAGTACTTC	CASSETSGAYEQYF